This T cell receptor (beta chain) was recorded in a study of blood T cell repertoires in COVID-19. About the study: Whether acute or convalescent, the COVID-19 samples came from the United States, Italy and Spain. PBMCs, B-cell-depleted T cells, or T cells were the source of the cDNA or gDNA that made up the material.

Source study methods: It was from reference gene primer amplification that nucleated cell counts were estimated. The method was immunoSEQ multiplex PCR; TCRdb's version includes in-frame clones alone and lacks a portion of them. Clone size and the V and J calls come from that table; the DNA yielded D and trimming. The table records fewer than 30,000 clones, 75% to 90% of them present only once. This CDR3 is 13 amino acids long. The V and J ends lost 2 bases and 4 bases respectively, with 6 bases between them. The clonotype originates from a woman of 80 years or more with COVID-19, enrolled during active disease. Specimen: peripheral blood. The chain couples TRBV12-3 or TRBV12-4 to TRBJ2-1, with D uncertain. CDR3 amino acids: CASSLQTYNEQFF. The CDR3 region has the DNA TGTGCCAGCAGTTTACAGACTTACAATGAGCAGTTCTTC.